These 23 T cell receptor beta chains share one sample of origin, sequenced in a study of cytomegalovirus exposure and HLA in healthy donors. The study ran its PCR with 60 Vbeta and 13 Jbeta primers. The repertoire was sequenced with immunoSEQ multiplex PCR; TCRdb's copy has only in-frame clones and lacks some. The sample has fewer than 85,000 clones; roughly 70% are singletons. Sequenced: PBMCs. Every receptor here comes from a man aged 60-69 years in good health and CMV-seropositive.

A single count supports this clone. The chain has TRBV5-1 and TRBJ2-1; 13 bases agree with TRBD2. The CDR3 is 17 amino acids. V was pared by 4 bases and J by 6 bases, with 10 bases of the junction left unmatched. Germline V lookup: CDR1 SGHRS, CDR2 YFSETQ. Here the CDR3 DNA reads TGCGCCAGCAGCCGGGGGAGACTAGCGGGAGGCCTCAATGAGCAGTTCTTC. Translation gives CASSRGRLAGGLNEQFF.

In this sample, this clone turned up once. The rearrangement uses TRBV19 and TRBJ1-1; D remains ambiguous. Germline CDR1 and CDR2: LNHDA and SQIVND (reference sequence). The CDR3 covers 11 residues. Trimming pared 3 bases from V and 6 bases from J, leaving 5 bases between. The CDR3 DNA reads as TGTGCCAGTAGTATGTTCTCTGAAGCTTTCTTT. Translation gives CASSMFSEAFF.

The chain couples TRBV7-6 to TRBJ1-2; no clear D gene. Germline values: CDR1 SGHVS, CDR2 FNYEAQ. The CDR3 is 15 amino acids. V gave up 5 bases and J gave up 7 bases, with 20 bases separating them. CDR3 DNA: TGTGCCAGCAGCCGATCCGAGAGGGCGGACGGTGGCTACACCTTC. Its translation is CASSRSERADGGYTF.

CDR3 in amino acids: CASSVAGTESYEQYF. The CDR3 DNA is TGTGCCAGCAGCGTTGCCGGGACAGAGTCCTACGAGCAGTACTTC. The V and J genes are TRBV7-2 and TRBJ2-7; 7 nucleotides align to TRBD1. J lost 1 base, V lost 5 bases, and 8 bases had no gene match. The length of the CDR3 is 15 residues. Germline CDR1 SGHTA, CDR2 FQGNSA.

The gene calls are TRBV28 and TRBJ1-4; possible D gene TRBD1, 5 bases. Germline loops: CDR1 MDHEN, CDR2 SYDVKM. The CDR3 contains 13 residues. V lost 6 bases and J 3 bases, leaving 8 bases between the germline ends. CDR3 in amino acids: CASRLQANEKLFF. In nucleotides, the CDR3 is TGTGCCAGCAGGCTACAGGCTAATGAAAAACTGTTTTTT.

This rearrangement joins TRBV28 to TRBJ2-7, with a weak D call TRBD1 (6 bases). Looked up from germline, CDR1 is MDHEN and CDR2 is SYDVKM. V was shortened by 5 bases and J by 3 bases, with 11 bases between the two germline ends. The CDR3 is 13 residues long. The CDR3 is CASSLTGYYEQYF. CDR3 nucleotide sequence: TGTGCCAGCAGTCTCACAGGGTACTACGAGCAGTACTTC.

The chain combines TRBV2 with TRBJ2-5; weak D call: TRBD2 (5 bases). The CDR3 contains 12 residues. CDR1 SNHLY and CDR2 FYNNEI come from the germline V gene. V was pared by 6 bases and J by 11 bases, with 16 bases between. The CDR3 spells CASRIVVGEQYF. The CDR3 coding sequence is TGTGCCAGCAGGATAGTGGTTGGGGAGCAGTACTTC.

As DNA, the CDR3 is TGCGCCAGCAGCCAAGGAGGAAATTTCAATGAGCAGTTCTTC. Translating it yields CASSQGGNFNEQFF. The rearrangement joins TRBV4-3 to TRBJ2-1, with unresolved D. CDR1 and CDR2 (germline): LGHNA, YSLEER. This CDR3 is built from 14 residues. Trimming pared 1 base from V and 6 bases from J, leaving 10 bases between.

CDR3 nucleotide sequence: TGTGCCAGCAGTTTATCTGGCAGTCAAGAGACCCAGTACTTC. This sequence encodes CASSLSGSQETQYF. The chain joins TRBV28 to TRBJ2-5; unclear D gene. Germline V gene sequence: CDR1 MDHEN, CDR2 SYDVKM. V was pared by 1 base and J by 2 bases, with 8 bases between. This CDR3 has 14 amino acids.

V usage is TRBV7-9 and J usage is TRBJ1-4; D is unresolved. The V gene lost 5 bases and the J gene lost 15 bases, with 19 bases spanning the gap. Per the germline V gene, CDR1 is SEHNR and CDR2 is FQNEAQ (reference sequence). The CDR3 sequence is 13 residues long. The CDR3 sequence is CASSLPKAEVLFF. As DNA, the CDR3 is TGTGCCAGCAGCCTCCCCAAGGCCGAGGTGTTGTTTTTT. The full variable domain, in which reference TRBV7-9 and TRBJ1-4 provide the parts outside the CDR3, is DTGVSQNPRHKITKRGQNVTFRCDPISEHNRLYWYRQTLGQGPEFLTYFQNEAQLEKSRLLSDRFSAERPKGSFSTLEIQRTEQGDSAMYLCASSLPKAEVLFFGSGTQLSVL.

The chain links TRBV5-8 to TRBJ2-1; 7 bases match TRBD2. The CDR3 runs 18 residues. The V gene's germline CDR1 is SGHTS and CDR2 YDEGEE. Trimming cost V 3 bases and J 0 bases; bases outside gene matches: 12. The CDR3 reads CASSSTAGYMSSYNEQFF. Here the CDR3 DNA reads TGTGCCAGCAGCTCGACAGCGGGATATATGAGCTCCTACAATGAGCAGTTCTTC. Supplemented by reference TRBV5-8 and TRBJ2-1, the full variable domain reads EAGVTQSPTHLIKTRGQQATLRCSPISGHTSVYWYQQALGLGLQFLLWYDEGEERNRGNFPPRFSGRQFPNYSSELNVNALELEDSALYLCASSSTAGYMSSYNEQFFGPGTRLTVL.

This clone was observed a few times. The chain carries TRBV28 and TRBJ2-4; TRBD1 matches at 8 bases. The CDR3 is 14 residues long. CDR1 and CDR2 from the germline V gene are MDHEN and SYDVKM. Trimming removed 10 bases from V and 0 bases from J; junction bases left unmatched: 5. CDR3: CATQGAGAKNIQYF. The DNA for the CDR3 is TGTGCCACCCAGGGGGCTGGAGCCAAAAACATTCAGTACTTC.

This clone was detected only a few times. The rearrangement joins TRBV5-1 to TRBJ1-4, with a weak D call TRBD1 (5 bases). This CDR3 contains 15 residues. Looked up from germline, CDR1 is SGHRS and CDR2 is YFSETQ. Trimming shortened V by 3 bases and J by 3 bases, and 12 bases separated the two germline ends. Here the CDR3 DNA reads TGCGCCAGCAGCTCTTATCAGGGTCCTAATGAAAAACTGTTTTTT. Protein sequence: CASSSYQGPNEKLFF.

The chain recombines TRBV7-3 with TRBJ2-3, with a tentative D call TRBD1 (6 bases). The germline V and J ends were trimmed by 5 bases and 4 bases, with 19 bases remaining between them. Germline CDR1 SGHTA, CDR2 FQGTGA. The CDR3 sequence is 16 residues long. The CDR3 DNA reads as TGTGCCAGCAGCCCGGCCGGGACAAAGGGCCCAGATACGCAGTATTTT. Translated, it gives CASSPAGTKGPDTQYF.

The genes are TRBV5-6 and TRBJ2-7, with TRBD2 matching 7 bases. Germline CDR1 SGHDT, CDR2 YYEEEE. Germline trimming cut 5 bases from V and 4 bases from J; bases unmatched to any gene: 12. The CDR3 is 15 amino acids. CDR3 nucleotide sequence: TGTGCCAGCAGAAATTGGGGGGAGGGGCTGTACGAGCAGTACTTC. Translation: CASRNWGEGLYEQYF. The whole variable domain, filled in from reference TRBV5-6 and TRBJ2-7, reads DAGVTQSPTHLIKTRGQQVTLRCSPKSGHDTVSWYQQALGQGPQFIFQYYEEEERQRGNFPDRFSGHQFPNYSSELNVNALLLGDSALYLCASRNWGEGLYEQYFGPGTRLTVT.

The genes are TRBV18 and TRBJ2-1; TRBD2 is a possible D gene (7 bases). Germline loops: CDR1 KGHSH, CDR2 LQKENI. This CDR3 region has 15 residues. Trimming took off 5 bases at V and 7 bases at J, with 18 bases between the two ends. CDR3 nucleotide sequence: TGTGCCAGCTCAAGGGGGGGGACTGGTGAAAATGAGCAGTTCTTC. Protein product: CASSRGGTGENEQFF.

V gene TRBV12-5 combines with J gene TRBJ1-1; tentatively, D is TRBD1 (6 bases). This CDR3 spans 14 amino acids. V was clipped by 3 bases and J by 2 bases, with 10 bases between them. CDR1 and CDR2 from the germline V gene are LGHNT and FRNRAP. CDR3 residues: CASGLGGANTEAFF. Written as DNA, the CDR3 is TGTGCTAGTGGTTTAGGGGGGGCCAACACTGAAGCTTTCTTT.

Turning to this clone: Other DNA sequences in this sample translate to the same CDR3. V is TRBV5-4 and J is TRBJ1-4; 7 bases map to TRBD1. Germline CDR1 and CDR2: SGHNT and YYREEE (reference sequence). This CDR3 is 15 amino acids long. The ends lost 4 bases at V and 3 bases at J; junction bases unmatched: 6. The CDR3 here is CASSPSTGPNEKLFF. The CDR3 DNA reads TGTGCCAGCAGCCCTTCGACAGGGCCTAATGAAAAACTGTTTTTT.

The chain recombines TRBV6-5 with TRBJ1-6; D ambiguous. Germline-derived CDR1 and CDR2 are MNHEY and SVGAGI. The length of the CDR3 is 15 residues. Trimming cost V 8 bases and J 8 bases, with 19 bases left between them. The DNA for the CDR3 is TGTGCCAGCGGTAAGAGCGATGGATCCTATTCACCCCTCCACTTT. It encodes CASGKSDGSYSPLHF.

This clone came up a few times. The rearrangement uses TRBV2 and TRBJ2-5, with 9 bases identical to TRBD1. Per germline, CDR1 SNHLY and CDR2 FYNNEI. The CDR3 covers 15 residues. Trimming took 8 bases from V and 5 from J; bases not matched to a gene: 12. The CDR3 DNA follows: TGTGCCAGCGGAGGACAGGGGATGTTCGGGGAGACCCAGTACTTC. Protein product: CASGGQGMFGETQYF.

The chain carries TRBV28 and TRBJ2-7; TRBD2 is a possible D gene (6 bases). This CDR3 contains 15 residues. The ends were cut back, 7 bases at V and 0 bases at J, with 16 bases in the middle. Per the germline V gene, CDR1 is MDHEN and CDR2 is SYDVKM. The DNA of the CDR3 is TGTGCCAGCACCCCGTCGGGACTGAACTCCTACGAGCAGTACTTC. This encodes CASTPSGLNSYEQYF.

This clone was seen once. The rearrangement uses TRBV5-8 and TRBJ2-5; 8 nucleotides agree with TRBD1. After removal of 1 base from V and 5 bases from J, the junction contained 7 bases not matched to a gene. Germline CDR1 reads SGHTS; CDR2 reads YDEGEE. This CDR3 region has 15 residues. The CDR3 region is CASSLQGALLETQYF. CDR3 DNA: TGTGCCAGCAGCTTGCAGGGGGCTTTACTGGAGACCCAGTACTTC.

Only a few counts were recorded for this clone. This chain connects TRBV5-3 to TRBJ2-2; D gene ambiguous. TRBV5-3 is an ORF for which the function is uncertain. Trimming stripped 0 bases from V and 11 bases from J, with 8 bases between. There are 12 residues in the CDR3. This chain's CDR3 is CARSLGQAELFF. The DNA of the CDR3 is TGTGCCAGAAGCTTGGGCCAGGCAGAGCTGTTTTTT.